Shown below are 29 T cell receptor beta chains from a single sample sequenced in a study of identical twins. TCRdb redid the calling of the 5' RACE reads with MiXCR, one entry per CDR3 protein. The sample holds around 340,000 distinct CDR3 sequences, 9% to 15% seen once. These sequences were also reported in another study, on yellow fever vaccine responses in identical twins.

Sequencing input: CD8+ T cells sorted from blood. The receptor set was obtained from a woman under 30 in good health.

This clonotype has just a few counts. This chain uses TRBV18 with TRBJ2-7; D is perhaps TRBD2 (5 bases). Trimming cost V 3 bases and J 7 bases, with 25 bases left between them. The CDR3 runs to 17 residues. CDR1 is KGHSH, CDR2 LQKENI, per germline. CDR3: CASSPLFGERLSGEQYF. DNA of the CDR3: TGTGCCAGCTCACCCCTCTTCGGGGAGCGGCTGTCTGGGGAGCAGTACTTC.

This clonotype was seen at least ten times. The chain couples TRBV7-9 to TRBJ2-7; 13 bases map to TRBD2. With 4 bases clipped from V and 2 bases from J, the junction kept 5 bases outside the gene matches. The CDR3 has 16 residues. Germline loops: CDR1 SEHNR, CDR2 FQNEAQ (reference sequence). CDR3 sequence: CASSSPTSGRAYEQYF. DNA for the CDR3: TGTGCCAGCAGCTCACCCACTAGCGGGAGGGCCTACGAGCAGTACTTC.

The V and J genes are TRBV20-1 and TRBJ1-5; D gene unclear. Per germline, CDR1 DFQATT and CDR2 SNEGSKA (reference sequence). With 1 base removed from V and 0 bases from J, the gap between germline ends came to 7 bases. The CDR3 covers 14 residues. The CDR3 bases are TGCAGTGCTAGAGCCGTGGATAGCAATCAGCCCCAGCATTTT. Translated: CSARAVDSNQPQHF.

This chain links TRBV27 with TRBJ2-6; possibly TRBD1 for D (5 bases). CDR3 length: 17 residues. Trimming cost V 0 bases and J 2 bases, with 11 bases left between them. The germline V gene encodes CDR1 MNHEY and CDR2 SMNVEV (reference sequence). This CDR3 reads CASSLSGRAPGANVLTF. The CDR3 bases are TGTGCCAGCAGTTTATCGGGCAGGGCCCCTGGGGCCAACGTCCTGACTTTC.

This clonotype was detected a few times. The chain couples TRBV20-1 to TRBJ2-4, with TRBD2 matching 8 bases. CDR1 is DFQATT and CDR2 is SNEGSKA in the germline V gene (reference sequence). V lost 5 bases and J lost 2; bases outside the gene matches: 17. This CDR3 has 18 residues. The CDR3 nucleotides are TGCAGTGCTGGTAGGGATAAGGCCAGCGGGAGTTCCAAAAACATTCAGTACTTC. It encodes CSAGRDKASGSSKNIQYF.

The chain uses TRBV2 and TRBJ2-3; no firm D call. The germline gives CDR1 SNHLY, CDR2 FYNNEI. The CDR3 loop spans 13 amino acids. Trimming removed 0 bases at V and 5 bases at J, with 6 bases between. The CDR3 DNA sequence: TGTGCCAGCAGTGAAGCTAGTGAAGATACGCAGTATTTT. It yields the protein CASSEASEDTQYF.

This chain connects TRBV10-3 to TRBJ2-7, with D possibly TRBD1 on 5 matching bases. CDR1 is ENHRY and CDR2 is SYGVKD in the germline V gene. This CDR3 comprises 14 residues. Trimming stripped 4 bases from V and 3 bases from J, with 13 bases between. This chain's CDR3 is CAISGRQSFYEQYF. Here the CDR3 DNA reads TGTGCCATCAGTGGCCGACAGTCCTTCTACGAGCAGTACTTC.

The chain combines TRBV20-1 with TRBJ2-6; no clear D. The V and J ends lost 6 bases and 1 base respectively, with 13 bases between them. Germline CDR1 DFQATT, CDR2 SNEGSKA (reference sequence). This CDR3 region has 15 residues. The CDR3 here is CSADLSGSGANVLTF. CDR3 DNA: TGCAGTGCAGACCTCTCAGGTTCTGGGGCCAACGTCCTGACTTTC.

The rearrangement joins TRBV5-6 to TRBJ2-7; D call uncertain. V gave up 4 bases and J gave up 4 bases, with 18 bases separating them. The germline CDR1 and CDR2 sequences are SGHDT and YYEEEE. This CDR3 region has 15 residues. For the CDR3, the DNA is TGTGCCAGCAGCAACAGCAACCTACAGATTTACGAGCAGTACTTC. The encoded protein is CASSNSNLQIYEQYF.

The rearrangement links TRBV5-4 to TRBJ2-1; maybe TRBD1 (6 bases). Between the trimmed V and J ends, which lost 4 bases and 11 bases, there was a span of 13 bases. Germline V gene lookup returns CDR1 SGHNT and CDR2 YYREEE (reference sequence). The CDR3 runs to 12 residues. CDR3 region: CASSPNGQQQFF. CDR3 coding DNA: TGTGCCAGCAGCCCTAATGGACAGCAGCAGTTCTTC. Drawing the rest from reference TRBV5-4 and TRBJ2-1, the complete variable domain is ETGVTQSPTHLIKTRGQQVTLRCSSQSGHNTVSWYQQALGQGPQFIFQYYREEENGRGNFPPRFSGLQFPNYSSELNVNALELDDSALYLCASSPNGQQQFFGPGTRLTVL.

This clonotype was detected a few times. This rearrangement joins TRBV7-9 to TRBJ1-2, with D hard to call. The CDR3 runs to 12 residues. V was clipped by 1 base and J by 6 bases, with 6 bases between them. Germline loops: CDR1 SEHNR, CDR2 FQNEAQ (reference sequence). The CDR3 loop reads CASSLDRDGYTF. Here the CDR3 DNA reads TGTGCCAGCAGCTTAGACCGGGATGGCTACACCTTC.

This clonotype was observed a few times. The CDR3 loop is CSARERVYNEQFF. The CDR3 coding sequence is TGCAGTGCTAGAGAAAGGGTCTACAATGAGCAGTTCTTC. The V and J genes are TRBV20-1 and TRBJ2-1; D call uncertain. Trimming pared 0 bases from V and 3 bases from J, leaving 6 bases between. Germline CDR1 DFQATT, CDR2 SNEGSKA (reference sequence). CDR3 length equals 13 residues.

The rearrangement uses TRBV20-1 and TRBJ2-5; 10 nucleotides agree with TRBD2. CDR3 size: 17 residues. The trim removed 3 bases at V and 5 bases at J, leaving 15 bases unmatched. The germline V gene encodes CDR1 DFQATT and CDR2 SNEGSKA (reference sequence). In DNA, the CDR3 is TGCAGTGCTAGGGGGAGGGCTAGCGGGAGAGGGTGGGAGACCCAGTACTTC. Translating gives CSARGRASGRGWETQYF.

J is TRBJ2-5 and V is TRBV3-1; maybe TRBD2 (5 bases). In germline, CDR1 is LGHDT, CDR2 YNNKEL (reference sequence). V gave up 7 bases and J gave up 4 bases, with 19 bases separating them. The CDR3 runs to 15 residues. CDR3 sequence reads: CASTPSWRYGETQYF. DNA of the CDR3: TGTGCCAGCACTCCCTCCTGGAGGTACGGAGAGACCCAGTACTTC.

This clonotype has at least ten counts. The chain combines TRBV27 with TRBJ2-1; D uncertain. Trimming shortened V by 10 bases and J by 4 bases, and 11 bases separated the two germline ends. CDR1 MNHEY and CDR2 SMNVEV come from the germline V gene (reference sequence). This CDR3 has 12 amino acids. The CDR3 loop reads CAISSGYNEQFF. Written as DNA, the CDR3 is TGTGCCATCTCGAGTGGGTACAATGAGCAGTTCTTC.

The chain combines TRBV4-1 with TRBJ2-3, with D possibly being TRBD2 (6 bases). Germline V gives CDR1 MGHRA, CDR2 YSYEKL. The CDR3 is 17 residues long. The ends were cut back, 1 base at V and 3 bases at J, with 17 bases in the middle. The CDR3 DNA is TGCGCCAGCAGCCAAGGGGGGGTACTAGGGGCGACAGATACGCAGTATTTT. Residues: CASSQGGVLGATDTQYF.

This clonotype was observed a few times. The chain couples TRBV6-4 to TRBJ2-1, with D possibly TRBD2 on 6 matching bases. This CDR3 is built from 15 residues. Germline CDR1 MRHNA, CDR2 SNTAGT. Between the trimmed V and J ends, which lost 1 base and 1 base, there was a span of 8 bases. The CDR3 loop reads CASSDLAGSYNEQFF. CDR3 nucleotide sequence: TGTGCCAGCAGTGACTTGGCGGGGTCCTACAATGAGCAGTTCTTC.

This clonotype has a count of ten or more. This sequence joins TRBV4-1 and TRBJ2-2; D unclear. Per germline, CDR1 MGHRA and CDR2 YSYEKL. The CDR3 extends over 16 amino acids. Trimming removed 0 bases from V and 4 bases from J, with 12 bases in between. The CDR3, as DNA: TGCGCCAGCAGCCAAGATTGGGCGAGGAGCACCGGGGAGCTGTTTTTT. It translates to CASSQDWARSTGELFF.

The table lists this clonotype with a few counts. The V and J genes are TRBV11-1 and TRBJ2-5, with 9 bases aligning to TRBD2. The CDR3 has 19 residues. Germline V CDR1 and CDR2: SGHAT, FQDESV (reference sequence). The V segment lost 5 bases and the J segment 4 bases; nucleotides outside the gene matches: 20. CDR3 in DNA: TGTGCCAGCAGCCCGAGGGGGACCGAGGTGCGGGAGGGCCTAGAGACCCAGTACTTC. It translates to CASSPRGTEVREGLETQYF.

The rearrangement uses TRBV7-9 and TRBJ2-7, with D possibly being TRBD2 (6 bases). The CDR3 is made up of 16 amino acids. V was trimmed by 0 bases and J by 4 bases, leaving 16 bases between them. CDR1 and CDR2 (germline): SEHNR, FQNEAQ (reference sequence). Here the CDR3 reads CASSLADYFREYEQYF. CDR3 sequence (DNA): TGTGCCAGCAGCTTAGCGGATTATTTCCGGGAGTACGAGCAGTACTTC. Combining the CDR3 with reference TRBV7-9 and TRBJ2-7 gives the whole variable domain DTGVSQNPRHKITKRGQNVTFRCDPISEHNRLYWYRQTLGQGPEFLTYFQNEAQLEKSRLLSDRFSAERPKGSFSTLEIQRTEQGDSAMYLCASSLADYFREYEQYFGPGTRLTVT.

About this clonotype itself: The junction does not match germline at one end; this may be a read error. The chain couples TRBV15 to TRBJ2-1, with 9 bases aligning to TRBD2. Germline V gene data show CDR1 as LNHNV and CDR2 as YYDKDF (reference sequence). This CDR3 region has 13 residues. CDR3 protein: CATSRDRREGTYF. The CDR3 nucleotides are TGTGCCACCAGCAGAGACCGGCGGGAGGGGACCTACTTC.

This clonotype was counted only a few times. The V and J genes are TRBV7-2 and TRBJ2-3, with a possible D match to TRBD2 (5 bases). CDR3 length: 16 amino acids. Per germline, CDR1 SGHTA and CDR2 FQGNSA. V lost 5 bases and J 0 bases, leaving 15 bases between the germline ends. Here the CDR3 DNA reads TGTGCCAGCAGCACACGCGGACTTTTTAGCACAGATACGCAGTATTTT. Its protein is CASSTRGLFSTDTQYF. The whole variable domain, remainder taken from reference TRBV7-2 and TRBJ2-3, is GAGVSQSPSNKVTEKGKDVELRCDPISGHTALYWYRQSLGQGLEFLIYFQGNSAPDKSGLPSDRFSAERTGGSVSTLTIQRTQQEDSAVYLCASSTRGLFSTDTQYFGPGTRLTVL.

The V gene is TRBV7-9, the J gene TRBJ1-4; 7 bases match TRBD1. V lost 7 bases to trimming and J lost 7 bases; unmatched junction nucleotides: 9. CDR1 is SEHNR and CDR2 is FQNEAQ in the germline V gene (reference sequence). The CDR3 contains 14 residues. The CDR3 bases are TGTGCCAGCACCCTGGACAGGACGGCTGAAAAACTGTTTTTT. Amino acids: CASTLDRTAEKLFF. Supplemented by reference TRBV7-9 and TRBJ1-4, the full variable domain reads DTGVSQNPRHKITKRGQNVTFRCDPISEHNRLYWYRQTLGQGPEFLTYFQNEAQLEKSRLLSDRFSAERPKGSFSTLEIQRTEQGDSAMYLCASTLDRTAEKLFFGSGTQLSVL.

This clonotype has only a few counts. The gene calls are TRBV19 and TRBJ1-1; no definite D call. Germline V CDR1 and CDR2: LNHDA, SQIVND (reference sequence). Trimming took off 10 bases at V and 1 base at J, with 10 bases between the two ends. The CDR3 has 12 residues. CDR3 residues: CATNVGNTEAFF. In DNA form, the CDR3 reads TGTGCCACAAACGTCGGGAACACTGAAGCTTTCTTT. Variable domain in full (rest from reference TRBV19 and TRBJ1-1): DGGITQSPKYLFRKEGQNVTLSCEQNLNHDAMYWYRQDPGQGLRLIYYSQIVNDFQKGDIAEGYSVSREKKESFPLTVTSAQKNPTAFYLCATNVGNTEAFFGQGTRLTVV.

This clonotype came up many times. The rearrangement joins TRBV4-1 to TRBJ2-7; D unclear. Deletions cut 1 base from V and 5 bases from J, with 6 bases between. From germline, CDR1 is MGHRA and CDR2 YSYEKL. The CDR3 length is 12 residues. CDR3 amino acids: CASSQVVNEQYF. The DNA of the CDR3 is TGCGCCAGCAGCCAAGTTGTTAACGAGCAGTACTTC.

This clonotype came up a few times. In nucleotides, the CDR3 is TGTGCCAGCAGTTCTTTTTGGGCTAGCGGGAGGCCCGAGGTCACCGGGGAGCTGTTTTTT. Protein: CASSSFWASGRPEVTGELFF. The chain links TRBV27 to TRBJ2-2, with TRBD2 matching over 11 bases. The CDR3 length is 20 residues. Per the germline V gene, CDR1 is MNHEY and CDR2 is SMNVEV (reference sequence). V lost 4 bases, J lost 4 bases, and 17 bases stayed unmatched.

V is TRBV7-6 and J is TRBJ1-2; no definite D call. Germline V gene sequence: CDR1 SGHVS, CDR2 FNYEAQ. With 4 bases removed from V and 4 bases from J, the gap between germline ends came to 13 bases. This CDR3 is built from 14 residues. CDR3 DNA: TGTGCCAGCAGCTCCCCGGACGGTCGCTATGGCTACACCTTC. This translates into CASSSPDGRYGYTF.

This clonotype was detected a few times. The chain is built from TRBV20-1 and TRBJ2-3, with D unresolved. The V gene lost 1 base and the J gene lost 4 bases, with 15 bases spanning the gap. Germline CDR1 is DFQATT and CDR2 is SNEGSKA (reference sequence). CDR3 length equals 15 residues. The CDR3 DNA reads TGCAGTGCTAGAGTGGGGATTGTGGGTGCAGATACGCAGTATTTT. Translation gives CSARVGIVGADTQYF.

A few counts support this clonotype. The chain recombines TRBV12-5 with TRBJ1-1; 7 bases are a match to TRBD1. CDR1 is LGHNT and CDR2 is FRNRAP in the germline V gene. With 1 base clipped from V and 3 bases from J, the junction kept 5 bases outside the gene matches. The CDR3 has 15 residues. CDR3 in amino acids: CASGLATGDDTEAFF. In DNA form, the CDR3 reads TGTGCTAGTGGTTTGGCCACAGGGGACGACACTGAAGCTTTCTTT.